These 6 T cell receptor beta chains originate from one sample sequenced in a study of PD-1 blockade in classical Hodgkin lymphoma (dated by TCRdb to the early 2020s). Library generation was performed with the immunoSEQ multiplex PCR assay. Imported from immuneACCESS, the table was reduced by TCRdb to in-frame sequences with V and J called. These copies leave out some clones; in studies compared against another copy, an unresolved V gene accounts for under half, and the cause of the remainder is not known. The sample table contains tens of thousands of clones; only one count was recorded for 68% of them. The top ten clonotypes cover around 6% of the sample. Reading the label with the study, this specimen's time point is: cycle 1 day 1 (C1D1), immediately before nivolumab initiation. All trial patients had relapsed after autologous stem cell transplantation, with cohorts A, B and C differing in prior brentuximab vedotin exposure.

The material was peripheral blood mononuclear cells (PBMCs), obtained at baseline. The source of these receptors is a human donor with classical Hodgkin lymphoma.

This rearrangement joins TRBV19 to TRBJ1-6, with D possibly matching TRBD1 (5 bases). The CDR3 sequence is 16 residues long. Germline values: CDR1 LNHDA, CDR2 SQIVND (reference sequence). With 5 bases removed from V and 5 bases from J, the gap between germline ends came to 16 bases. DNA of the CDR3: TGTGCCAGTAGTTCCCCCGGGACGTTGGATAATTCACCCCTCCACTTT. It yields the protein CASSSPGTLDNSPLHF. The complete variable domain, with remaining parts taken from reference TRBV19 and TRBJ1-6, reads DGGITQSPKYLFRKEGQNVTLSCEQNLNHDAMYWYRQDPGQGLRLIYYSQIVNDFQKGDIAEGYSVSREKKESFPLTVTSAQKNPTAFYLCASSSPGTLDNSPLHFGNGTRLTVT.

J is TRBJ2-7 and V is TRBV7-2, with D possibly matching TRBD2 (5 bases). V dropped 6 bases and J dropped 0 bases, with 9 bases sitting between them. CDR1 SGHTA and CDR2 FQGNSA come from the germline V gene. The CDR3 has 13 residues. CDR3: CASSTRSSYEQYF. CDR3 sequence (DNA): TGTGCCAGCAGTACTAGAAGCTCCTACGAGCAGTACTTC.

V gene TRBV4-3 combines with J gene TRBJ2-5; tentatively, D is TRBD1 or TRBD2 (7 bases each). This CDR3 spans 16 amino acids. Germline loops: CDR1 LGHNA, CDR2 YSLEER. V lost 0 bases and J lost 9, with 20 bases in between. The CDR3 DNA sequence: TGCGCCAGCAGCCAAGAATTAGCGGGTCCTGACAGGGCCCAGTACTTC. Translating it yields CASSQELAGPDRAQYF.

V gene TRBV9 combines with J gene TRBJ2-2, with a weak D call TRBD2 (6 bases). CDR3 length: 15 amino acids. The germline gives CDR1 SGDLS, CDR2 YYNGEE. The V gene lost 0 bases and the J gene lost 3 bases, with 9 bases spanning the gap. CDR3 residues: CASSVAGADTGELFF. The CDR3 nucleotides are TGTGCCAGCAGCGTAGCGGGAGCGGACACCGGGGAGCTGTTTTTT.

The chain employs TRBV4-1 and TRBJ2-7, with D maybe TRBD1 (6 bases). Per germline, CDR1 MGHRA and CDR2 YSYEKL. Trimming cost V 3 bases and J 4 bases, with 13 bases left between them. This CDR3 is 14 amino acids long. Written as DNA, the CDR3 is TGCGCCAGCAGCCAGTACCTGGACAGTTACGAGCAGTACTTC. It specifies CASSQYLDSYEQYF.

The V call is TRBV10-3, the J call TRBJ2-5, with TRBD1 identical over 10 bases. The CDR3 is 15 residues long. V lost 6 bases, J lost 4 bases, and 8 bases stayed unmatched. The germline V gene has CDR1 ENHRY and CDR2 SYGVKD. Here the CDR3 DNA reads TGTGCCATCAGACCCGGGACAGGGGCGCGAGAGACCCAGTACTTC. Translating it yields CAIRPGTGARETQYF.